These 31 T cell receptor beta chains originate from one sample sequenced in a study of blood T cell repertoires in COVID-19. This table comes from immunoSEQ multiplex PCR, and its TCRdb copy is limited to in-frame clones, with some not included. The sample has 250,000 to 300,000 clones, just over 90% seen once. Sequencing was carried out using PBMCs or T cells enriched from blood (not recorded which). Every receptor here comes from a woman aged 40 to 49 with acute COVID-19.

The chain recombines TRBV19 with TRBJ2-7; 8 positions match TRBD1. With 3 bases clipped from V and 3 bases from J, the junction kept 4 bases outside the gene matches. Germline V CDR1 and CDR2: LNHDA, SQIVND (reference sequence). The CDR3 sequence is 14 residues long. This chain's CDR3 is CASSIGQGHYEQYF. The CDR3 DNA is TGTGCCAGTAGTATCGGACAGGGTCACTACGAGCAGTACTTC.

The CDR3, as DNA: TGTGCCACCAGTGATACCCTGACCCGGGGGTCCTACAATGAGCAGTTCTTC. Its protein product is CATSDTLTRGSYNEQFF. The rearrangement joins TRBV24-1 to TRBJ2-1; D perhaps matches TRBD2 (6 bases). Germline V gene lookup returns CDR1 KGHDR and CDR2 SFDVKD. Trimming took off 3 bases at V and 1 base at J, with 15 bases between the two ends. The CDR3 loop spans 17 amino acids.

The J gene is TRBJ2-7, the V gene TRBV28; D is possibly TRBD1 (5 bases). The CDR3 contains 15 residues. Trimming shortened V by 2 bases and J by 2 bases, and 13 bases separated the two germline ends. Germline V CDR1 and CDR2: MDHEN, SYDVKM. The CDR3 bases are TGTGCCAGCAGTTTACAGGGATCGGCCCCCTACGAGCAGTACTTC. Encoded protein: CASSLQGSAPYEQYF.

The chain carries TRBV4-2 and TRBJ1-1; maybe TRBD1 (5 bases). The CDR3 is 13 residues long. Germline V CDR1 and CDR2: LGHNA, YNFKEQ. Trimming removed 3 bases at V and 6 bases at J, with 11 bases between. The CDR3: CASSHPDSPEAFF. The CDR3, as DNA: TGTGCCAGCAGCCACCCCGACAGCCCTGAAGCTTTCTTT.

CDR3 in DNA: TGCGCCAGCAGCCAAGTGCAGGGTACTAACTATGGCTACACCTTC. Amino acids: CASSQVQGTNYGYTF. The gene calls are TRBV4-1 and TRBJ1-2; D is perhaps TRBD1 (5 bases). The CDR3 extends over 15 amino acids. V gave up 1 base and J gave up 0 bases, with 9 bases separating them. Germline CDR1 MGHRA, CDR2 YSYEKL.

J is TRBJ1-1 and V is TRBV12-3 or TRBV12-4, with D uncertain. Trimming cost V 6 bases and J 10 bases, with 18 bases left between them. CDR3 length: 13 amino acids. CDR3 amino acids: CASSLQGSRAAFF. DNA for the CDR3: TGTGCCAGCAGCCTACAAGGGAGTAGGGCAGCTTTCTTT.

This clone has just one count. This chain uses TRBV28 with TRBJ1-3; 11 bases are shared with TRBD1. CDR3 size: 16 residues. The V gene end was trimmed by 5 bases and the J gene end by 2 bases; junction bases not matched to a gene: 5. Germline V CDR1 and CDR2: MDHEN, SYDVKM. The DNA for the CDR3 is TGTGCCAGCAGTACTGGGACAGGGGGAACTGGAAACACCATATATTTT. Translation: CASSTGTGGTGNTIYF. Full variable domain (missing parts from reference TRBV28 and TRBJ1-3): DVKVTQSSRYLVKRTGEKVFLECVQDMDHENMFWYRQDPGLGLRLIYFSYDVKMKEKGDIPEGYSVSREKKERFSLILESASTNQTSMYLCASSTGTGGTGNTIYFGEGSWLTVV.

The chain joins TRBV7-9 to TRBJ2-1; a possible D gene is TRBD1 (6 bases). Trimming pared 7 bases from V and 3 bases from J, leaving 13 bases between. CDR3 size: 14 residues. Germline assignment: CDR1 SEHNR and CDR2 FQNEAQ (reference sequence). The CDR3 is CASTQGQGYNEQFF. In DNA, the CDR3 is TGTGCCAGCACCCAGGGACAAGGCTACAATGAGCAGTTCTTC.

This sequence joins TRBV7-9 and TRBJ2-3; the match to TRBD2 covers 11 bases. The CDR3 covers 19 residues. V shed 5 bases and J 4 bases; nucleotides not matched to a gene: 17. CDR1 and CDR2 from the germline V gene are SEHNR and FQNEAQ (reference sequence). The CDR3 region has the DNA TGTGCCAGCAGCCCACCTCCCGGGACTAGCGGAGCCAGGGCAGATACGCAGTATTTT. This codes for CASSPPPGTSGARADTQYF.

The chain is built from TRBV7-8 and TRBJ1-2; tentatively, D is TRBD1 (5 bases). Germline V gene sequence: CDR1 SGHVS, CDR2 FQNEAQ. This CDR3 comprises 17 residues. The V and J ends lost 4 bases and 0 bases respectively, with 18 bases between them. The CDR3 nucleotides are TGTGCCAGCAGCTCGATCAGGGCCCGGAAAGCTAACTATGGCTACACCTTC. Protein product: CASSSIRARKANYGYTF.

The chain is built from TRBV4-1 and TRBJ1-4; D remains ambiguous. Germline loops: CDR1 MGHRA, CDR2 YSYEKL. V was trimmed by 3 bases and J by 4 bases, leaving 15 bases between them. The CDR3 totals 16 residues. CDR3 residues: CASSHREWTYNEKLFF. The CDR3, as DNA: TGCGCCAGCAGCCACCGGGAGTGGACCTATAATGAAAAACTGTTTTTT.

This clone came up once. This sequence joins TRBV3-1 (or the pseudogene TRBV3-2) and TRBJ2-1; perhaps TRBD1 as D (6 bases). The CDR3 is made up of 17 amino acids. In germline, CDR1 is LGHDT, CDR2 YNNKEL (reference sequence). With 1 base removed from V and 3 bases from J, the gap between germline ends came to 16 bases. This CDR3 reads CASSQVSSKGGYNEQFF. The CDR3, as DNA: TGTGCCAGCAGCCAAGTGTCGAGTAAAGGGGGCTACAATGAGCAGTTCTTC.

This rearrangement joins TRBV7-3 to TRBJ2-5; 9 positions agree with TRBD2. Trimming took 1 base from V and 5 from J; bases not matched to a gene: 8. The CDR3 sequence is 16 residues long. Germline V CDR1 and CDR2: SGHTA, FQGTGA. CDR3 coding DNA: TGTGCCAGCAGCTTAAAAGGGGGCGGGGGGGCCGAGACCCAGTACTTC. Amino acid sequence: CASSLKGGGGAETQYF.

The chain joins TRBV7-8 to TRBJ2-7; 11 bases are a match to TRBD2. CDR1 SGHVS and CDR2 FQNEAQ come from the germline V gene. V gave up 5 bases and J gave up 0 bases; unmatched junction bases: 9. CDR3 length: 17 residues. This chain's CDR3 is CASSRDVAGGPSYEQYF. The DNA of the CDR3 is TGTGCCAGCAGCCGAGACGTAGCGGGAGGGCCCTCCTACGAGCAGTACTTC.

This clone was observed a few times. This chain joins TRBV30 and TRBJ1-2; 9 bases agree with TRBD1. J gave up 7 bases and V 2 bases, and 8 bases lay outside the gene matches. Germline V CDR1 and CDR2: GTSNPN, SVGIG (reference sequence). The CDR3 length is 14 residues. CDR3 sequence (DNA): TGTGCCTGGAGTACGGACAGGGGAAATCGTGGCTACACCTTC. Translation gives CAWSTDRGNRGYTF.

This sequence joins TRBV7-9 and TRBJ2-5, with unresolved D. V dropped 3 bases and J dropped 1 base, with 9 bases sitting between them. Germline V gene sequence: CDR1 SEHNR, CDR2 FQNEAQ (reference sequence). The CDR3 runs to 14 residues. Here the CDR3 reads CASSFTGVQETQYF. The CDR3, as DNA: TGTGCCAGCAGCTTTACCGGTGTCCAAGAGACCCAGTACTTC.

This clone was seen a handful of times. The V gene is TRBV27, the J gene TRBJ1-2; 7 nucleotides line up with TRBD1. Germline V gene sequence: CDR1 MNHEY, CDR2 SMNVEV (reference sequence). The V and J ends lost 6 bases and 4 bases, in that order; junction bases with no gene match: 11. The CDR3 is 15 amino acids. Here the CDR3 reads CASRYTSGTAYGYTF. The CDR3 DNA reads TGTGCCAGCAGATACACCTCCGGGACAGCCTATGGCTACACCTTC.

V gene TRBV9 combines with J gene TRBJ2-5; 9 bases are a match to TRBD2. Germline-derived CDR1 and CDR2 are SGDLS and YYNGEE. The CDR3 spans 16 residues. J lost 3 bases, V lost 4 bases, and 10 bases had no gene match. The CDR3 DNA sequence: TGTGCCAGCAGCCCCTGGGGCGGGGGGGCCAAAGAGACCCAGTACTTC. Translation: CASSPWGGGAKETQYF.

The CDR3 sequence is CASSLGGLLPDTQYF. The CDR3 region has the DNA TGTGCCAGCAGCTTGGGGGGGCTATTGCCAGATACGCAGTATTTT. V is TRBV5-5 and J is TRBJ2-3; perhaps TRBD1 as D (6 bases). This CDR3 is 15 amino acids long. Between the trimmed V and J ends, which lost 0 bases and 4 bases, there was a span of 12 bases. Germline assignment: CDR1 SGHKS and CDR2 YYEKEE (reference sequence).

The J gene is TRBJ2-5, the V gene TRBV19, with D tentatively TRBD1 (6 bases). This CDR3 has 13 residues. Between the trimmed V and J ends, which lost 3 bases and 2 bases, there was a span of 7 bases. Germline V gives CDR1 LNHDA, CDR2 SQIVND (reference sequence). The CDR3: CASSIDRQETQYF. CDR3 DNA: TGTGCCAGTAGTATCGACAGGCAAGAGACCCAGTACTTC. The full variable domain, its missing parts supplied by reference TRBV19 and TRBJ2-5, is DGGITQSPKYLFRKEGQNVTLSCEQNLNHDAMYWYRQDPGQGLRLIYYSQIVNDFQKGDIAEGYSVSREKKESFPLTVTSAQKNPTAFYLCASSIDRQETQYFGPGTRLLVL.

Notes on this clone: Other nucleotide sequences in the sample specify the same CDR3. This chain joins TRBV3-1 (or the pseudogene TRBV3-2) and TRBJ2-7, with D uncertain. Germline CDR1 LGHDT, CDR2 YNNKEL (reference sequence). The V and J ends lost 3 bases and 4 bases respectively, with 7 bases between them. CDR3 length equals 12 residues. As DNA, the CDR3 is TGTGCCAGCAGCCAGAGCTCATACGAGCAGTACTTC. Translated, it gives CASSQSSYEQYF.

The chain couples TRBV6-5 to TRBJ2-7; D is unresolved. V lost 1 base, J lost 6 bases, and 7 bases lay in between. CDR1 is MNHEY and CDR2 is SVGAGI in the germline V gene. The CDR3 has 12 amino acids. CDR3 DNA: TGTGCCAGCAGTTACTACTCAGGCGAGCAGTACTTC. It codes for CASSYYSGEQYF.

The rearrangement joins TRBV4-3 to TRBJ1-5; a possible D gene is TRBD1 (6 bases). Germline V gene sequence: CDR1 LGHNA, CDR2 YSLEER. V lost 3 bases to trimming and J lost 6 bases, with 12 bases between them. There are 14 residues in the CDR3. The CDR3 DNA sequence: TGCGCCAGCAGCCACACTACAGGGTCTCAGCCCCAGCATTTT. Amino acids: CASSHTTGSQPQHF.

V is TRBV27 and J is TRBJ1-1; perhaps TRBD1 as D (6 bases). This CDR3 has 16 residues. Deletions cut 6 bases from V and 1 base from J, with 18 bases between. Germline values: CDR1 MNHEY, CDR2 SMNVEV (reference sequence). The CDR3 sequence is CASRNRGGAGNTEAFF. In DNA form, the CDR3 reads TGTGCCAGCAGAAATAGGGGGGGCGCGGGGAACACTGAAGCTTTCTTT.

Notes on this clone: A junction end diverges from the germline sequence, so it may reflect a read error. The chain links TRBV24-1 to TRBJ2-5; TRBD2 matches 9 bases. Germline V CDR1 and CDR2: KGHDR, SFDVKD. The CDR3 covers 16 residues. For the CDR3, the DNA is TGTGCCACCAGTGACCCCGGGACTAGCAGGCAAGGGACCCAGTACTTC. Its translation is CATSDPGTSRQGTQYF.

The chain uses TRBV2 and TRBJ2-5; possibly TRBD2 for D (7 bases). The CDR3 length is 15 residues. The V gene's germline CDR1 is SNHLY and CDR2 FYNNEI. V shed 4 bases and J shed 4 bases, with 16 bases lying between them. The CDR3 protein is CASSGGTRGGETQYF. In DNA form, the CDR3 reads TGTGCCAGCAGTGGGGGCACGAGGGGGGGAGAGACCCAGTACTTC.

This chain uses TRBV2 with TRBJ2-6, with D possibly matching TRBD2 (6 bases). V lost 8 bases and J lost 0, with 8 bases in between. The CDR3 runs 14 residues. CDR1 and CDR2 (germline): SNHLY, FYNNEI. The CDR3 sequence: CASSGVSGANVLTF. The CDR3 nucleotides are TGTGCCAGCTCGGGGGTCTCTGGGGCCAACGTCCTGACTTTC.

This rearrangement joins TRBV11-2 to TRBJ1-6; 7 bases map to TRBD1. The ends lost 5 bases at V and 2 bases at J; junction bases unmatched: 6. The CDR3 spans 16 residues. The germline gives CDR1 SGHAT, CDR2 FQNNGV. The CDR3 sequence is CASSPSTGTYNSPLHF. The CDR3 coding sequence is TGTGCCAGCAGCCCATCGACAGGGACCTATAATTCACCCCTCCACTTT.

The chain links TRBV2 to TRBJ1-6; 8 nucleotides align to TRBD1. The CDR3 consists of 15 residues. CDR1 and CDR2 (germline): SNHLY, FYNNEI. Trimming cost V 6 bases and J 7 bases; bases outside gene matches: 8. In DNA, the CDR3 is TGTGCCAGCAGGGGTGGACAGGGTGGGAATTCACCCCTCCACTTT. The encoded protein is CASRGGQGGNSPLHF.

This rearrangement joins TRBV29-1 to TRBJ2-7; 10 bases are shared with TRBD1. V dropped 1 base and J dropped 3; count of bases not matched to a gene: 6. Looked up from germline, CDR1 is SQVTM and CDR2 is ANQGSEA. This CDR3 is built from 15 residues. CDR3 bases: TGCAGCGTTGAAGGGACAGGGGGTTCTAACTACGAGCAGTACTTC. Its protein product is CSVEGTGGSNYEQYF.

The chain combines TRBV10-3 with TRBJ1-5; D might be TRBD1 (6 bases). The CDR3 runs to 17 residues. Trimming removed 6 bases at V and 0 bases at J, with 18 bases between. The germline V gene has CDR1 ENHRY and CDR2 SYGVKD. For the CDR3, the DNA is TGTGCCATCAGCAGAACCCCGACAGGCAATAGCAATCAGCCCCAGCATTTT. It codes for CAISRTPTGNSNQPQHF.